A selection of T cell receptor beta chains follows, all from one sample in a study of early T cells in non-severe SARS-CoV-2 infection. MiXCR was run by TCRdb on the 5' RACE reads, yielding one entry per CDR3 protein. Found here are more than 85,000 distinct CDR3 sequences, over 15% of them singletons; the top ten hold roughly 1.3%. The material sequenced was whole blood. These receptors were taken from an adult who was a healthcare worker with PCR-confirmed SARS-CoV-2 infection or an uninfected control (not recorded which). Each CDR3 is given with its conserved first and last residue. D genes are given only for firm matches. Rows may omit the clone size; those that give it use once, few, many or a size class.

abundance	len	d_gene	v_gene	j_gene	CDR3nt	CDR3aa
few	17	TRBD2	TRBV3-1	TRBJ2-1	TGTGCCAGCAGCCAGGCTCCGGGACTAGCGGCTATCAATGAGCAGTTCTTC	CASSQAPGLAAINEQFF
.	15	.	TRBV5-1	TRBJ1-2	TGCGCCAGCAGCTTCCCTGGGAATAACAACTATGGCTACACCTTC	CASSFPGNNNYGYTF
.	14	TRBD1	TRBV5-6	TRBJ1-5	TGTGCCAGCAGTCTTAGGGGGCCTGGGCAGCCCCAGCATTTT	CASSLRGPGQPQHF
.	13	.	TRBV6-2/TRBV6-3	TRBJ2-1	TGTGCCAGCAGTTACGGGGATTACAATGAGCAGTTCTTC	CASSYGDYNEQFF
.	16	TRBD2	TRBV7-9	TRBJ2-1	TGTGCCAGCAGCTGGCCCCTAGCGGGAGGGCAAGGGGAGCAGTTCTTC	CASSWPLAGGQGEQFF
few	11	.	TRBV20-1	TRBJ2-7	TGCAGTGCTAGTCACCAGGACGAGCAGTACTTC	CSASHQDEQYF
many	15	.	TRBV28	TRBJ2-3	TGTGCCAGCAGTCCTAAAGACAGATTCACAGATACGCAGTATTTT	CASSPKDRFTDTQYF
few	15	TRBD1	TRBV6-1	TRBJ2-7	TGTGCCAGCAGTGATATGACAGGGGGTTCCTACGAGCAGTACTTC	CASSDMTGGSYEQYF
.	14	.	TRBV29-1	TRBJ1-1	TGCAGCGCCGAATCTCAGGGTGGTAGGACTGAAGCTTTCTTT	CSAESQGGRTEAFF
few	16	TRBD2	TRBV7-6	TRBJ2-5	TGTGCCAGCAGCCCAGCCCACGGGGGGGCCCAAGAGACCCAGTACTTC	CASSPAHGGAQETQYF
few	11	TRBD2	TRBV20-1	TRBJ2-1	TGCAGTGCTAGAGGGGGGACTAGCAAGTTCTTC	CSARGGTSKFF
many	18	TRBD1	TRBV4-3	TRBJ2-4	TGCGCCAGCAGCCAAGTTTTTGGGGACAGGGTAGCCAAAAACATTCAGTACTTC	CASSQVFGDRVAKNIQYF
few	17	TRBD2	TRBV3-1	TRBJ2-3	TGTGCCAGCAGCGCCCGACTAGCGTATGCTAGCACAGATACGCAGTATTTT	CASSARLAYASTDTQYF
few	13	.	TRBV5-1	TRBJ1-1	TGCGCCAGCAGCCCTGGCGGAGAGCTCCAAGCTTTCTTT	CASSPGGELQAFF
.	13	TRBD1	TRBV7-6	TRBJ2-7	TGTGCCAGCAAGGGACAGGGACGGGGAGAGCAGTACTTC	CASKGQGRGEQYF
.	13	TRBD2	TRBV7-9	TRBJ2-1	TGTGCCAGCGCGGGGGTGTCCTACAATGAGCAGTTCTTC	CASAGVSYNEQFF
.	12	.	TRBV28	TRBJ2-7	TGTGCCAGCAGTCCTAGGGGGGGCCAAATTATCTTC	CASSPRGGQIIF
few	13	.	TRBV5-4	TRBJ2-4	TGTGCCAGCAGCAAGGACGGGAAAAACATTCAGTACTTC	CASSKDGKNIQYF
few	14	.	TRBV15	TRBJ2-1	TGTGCCACCAGCAGATCTCCCCGGGCAGATCAGCAGTTCTTC	CATSRSPRADQQFF
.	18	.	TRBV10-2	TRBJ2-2	TGCGCCAGCCGGGGAAGGGACAACCCGAAGGAATTCACCGGGGAGCTGTTTTTT	CASRGRDNPKEFTGELFF
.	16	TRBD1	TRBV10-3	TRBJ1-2	TGTGCCATCAGTGAGCCTAACAGGGGCTCTAACTATGGCTACACCTTC	CAISEPNRGSNYGYTF
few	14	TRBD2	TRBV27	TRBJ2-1	TGTGCCACCAGGACTAGCGGGAGCGGTAATGAGCAGTTCTTC	CATRTSGSGNEQFF
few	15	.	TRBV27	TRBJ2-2	TGTGCCAGCAGTTTACAAGTCTATATGGGCGGGGAGCTGTTTTTT	CASSLQVYMGGELFF
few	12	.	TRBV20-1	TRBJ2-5	TGCAGTGCCGAGAGCGGTCCGAAGACCCAGTACTTC	CSAESGPKTQYF
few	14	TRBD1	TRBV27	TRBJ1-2	TGTGCCAGCAGGATGACAGGGGTAGGGGTTGGCTACACCTTC	CASRMTGVGVGYTF
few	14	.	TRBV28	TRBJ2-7	TGTGCCAGCAGTTTTGGTGACAGGAAGGACGAGCAGTACTTC	CASSFGDRKDEQYF
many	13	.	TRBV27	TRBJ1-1	TGTGCCAGTTACAATGGGATGAACACTGAAGCTTTCTTT	CASYNGMNTEAFF
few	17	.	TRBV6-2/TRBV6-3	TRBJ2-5	TGTGCCAGCAGTTACTCGAGACGTCCACGGGCTCAAGAGACCCAGTACTTC	CASSYSRRPRAQETQYF
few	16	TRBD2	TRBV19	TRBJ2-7	TGTGCCAGTAGTCGCTCCGGGGGGGTAGGGAACTACGAGCAGTACTTC	CASSRSGGVGNYEQYF
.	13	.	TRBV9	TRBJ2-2	TGTGCCAGCAACTCCACGGGTCCCGGGGAGCTGTTTTTT	CASNSTGPGELFF
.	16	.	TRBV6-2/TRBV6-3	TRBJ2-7	TGTGCCAGCAGTTACTCGCGGGTTATAAGCTCCTACGAGCAGTACTTC	CASSYSRVISSYEQYF
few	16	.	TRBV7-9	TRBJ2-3	TGTGCCAGCAGCTTAAGATCCGGCGGACCCACAGATACGCAGTATTTT	CASSLRSGGPTDTQYF
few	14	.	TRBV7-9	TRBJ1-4	TGTGCCAGCAGCTTACCGGACAGCTTTGAAAAACTGTTTTTT	CASSLPDSFEKLFF
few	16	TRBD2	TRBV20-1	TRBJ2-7	TGCAGTGCTAGAGAGCTCGGGGGCGGGAGGGCCTACGAGCAGTACTTC	CSARELGGGRAYEQYF
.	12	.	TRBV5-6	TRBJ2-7	TGTGCCAGCAGCCCACAGGGCGGGGAGCAGTACTTC	CASSPQGGEQYF
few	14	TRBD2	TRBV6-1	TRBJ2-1	TGTGCCAGCAAACAAGCGGGAGTCTACAATGAGCAGTTCTTC	CASKQAGVYNEQFF
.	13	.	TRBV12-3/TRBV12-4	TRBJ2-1	TGTGCCAGCAGTTTTTTACAGTACAATGAGCAGTTCTTC	CASSFLQYNEQFF
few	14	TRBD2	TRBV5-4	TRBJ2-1	TGTGCCAGCAGTCCTTCGGGAGGCCCGGTGGGGCAGTTCTTC	CASSPSGGPVGQFF
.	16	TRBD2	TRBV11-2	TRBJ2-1	TGTGCCAGCAGCTCCCAGGGGGGACTAGCGGGAATTGAGCAGTTCTTC	CASSSQGGLAGIEQFF
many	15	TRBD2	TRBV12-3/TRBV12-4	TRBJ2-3	TGTGCCAGCAGTGCAACTAGCGGGGGCACAGATACGCAGTATTTT	CASSATSGGTDTQYF
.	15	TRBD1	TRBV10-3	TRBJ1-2	TGTGCCATCAGTGAGTCGAGGACAGGGGGCTATGGCTACACCTTC	CAISESRTGGYGYTF
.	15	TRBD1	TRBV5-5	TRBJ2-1	TGTGCCAGCAGCCCGATTTCCGGGACAGGGAGTGAGCAGTTCTTC	CASSPISGTGSEQFF
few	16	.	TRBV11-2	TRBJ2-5	TGTGCCAGCAGCTTAGATCTGGGGATCCACCAAGAGACCCAGTACTTC	CASSLDLGIHQETQYF
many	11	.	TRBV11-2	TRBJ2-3	TGTGCCAGCAGCCGAACAGATACGCAGTATTTT	CASSRTDTQYF
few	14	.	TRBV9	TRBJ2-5	TGTGCCAGCAGCCCCCGCATGGGGGAAGAGACCCAGTACTTC	CASSPRMGEETQYF
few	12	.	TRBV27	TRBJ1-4	TGTGCCAGCAGTTTTAATAGGGAAGAACTGTTTTTT	CASSFNREELFF
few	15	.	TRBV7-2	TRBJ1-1	TGTGCCAGCAGCTTAATGGTCAGGGGAAACACTGAAGCTTTCTTT	CASSLMVRGNTEAFF
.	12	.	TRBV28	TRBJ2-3	TGTGCCAGCAGTAAGAGGGTCGCTACGCAGTATTTT	CASSKRVATQYF
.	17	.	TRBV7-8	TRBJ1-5	TGTGCCAGCAGCCCCTACTCGGACGCTTACCCCAATCAGCCCCAGCATTTT	CASSPYSDAYPNQPQHF
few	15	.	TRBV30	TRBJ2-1	TGTGCCTGGAGTGTACACCTCAGCTCCTACAATGAGCAGTTCTTC	CAWSVHLSSYNEQFF
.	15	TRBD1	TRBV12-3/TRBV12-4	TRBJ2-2	TGTGCCAGCAGTTCAGACAGGGATTACACCGGGGAGCTGTTTTTT	CASSSDRDYTGELFF